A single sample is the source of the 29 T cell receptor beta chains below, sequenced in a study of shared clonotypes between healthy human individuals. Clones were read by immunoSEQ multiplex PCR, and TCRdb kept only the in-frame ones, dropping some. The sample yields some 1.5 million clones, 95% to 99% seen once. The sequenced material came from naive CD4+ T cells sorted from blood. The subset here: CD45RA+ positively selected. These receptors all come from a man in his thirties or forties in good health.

CDR3 loop: CASSHRPRYEQYF. In nucleotides, the CDR3 is TGTGCCAGCAGCCATAGACCCCGCTACGAGCAGTACTTC. This chain uses TRBV14 with TRBJ2-7; no reliable D call. Trimming shortened V by 3 bases and J by 3 bases, and 9 bases separated the two germline ends. Germline V gives CDR1 SGHDN, CDR2 FVKESK. The CDR3 consists of 13 residues. Full variable domain (missing parts from reference TRBV14 and TRBJ2-7): EAGVTQFPSHSVIEKGQTVTLRCDPISGHDNLYWYRRVMGKEIKFLLHFVKESKQDESGMPNNRFLAERTGGTYSTLKVQPAELEDSGVYFCASSHRPRYEQYFGPGTRLTVT.

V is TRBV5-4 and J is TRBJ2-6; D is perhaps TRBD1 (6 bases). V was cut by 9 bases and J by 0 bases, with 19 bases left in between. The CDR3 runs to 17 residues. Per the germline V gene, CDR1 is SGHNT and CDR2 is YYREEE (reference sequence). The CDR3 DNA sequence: TGTGCCACTACGGTTGGGCAGGGGAACTCTGGGGCCAACGTCCTGACTTTC. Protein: CATTVGQGNSGANVLTF.

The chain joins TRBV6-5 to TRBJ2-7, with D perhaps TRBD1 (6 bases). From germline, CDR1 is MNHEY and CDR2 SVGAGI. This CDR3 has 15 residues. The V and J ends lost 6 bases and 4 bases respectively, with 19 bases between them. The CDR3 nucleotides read TGTGCCAGCAGGACAGGTTCTCTCTATCTTTACGAGCAGTACTTC. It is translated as CASRTGSLYLYEQYF.

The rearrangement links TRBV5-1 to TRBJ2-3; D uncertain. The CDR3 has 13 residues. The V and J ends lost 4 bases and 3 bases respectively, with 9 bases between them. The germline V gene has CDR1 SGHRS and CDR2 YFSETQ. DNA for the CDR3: TGCGCCAGCAGCCCTCTAGGTACAGATACGCAGTATTTT. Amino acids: CASSPLGTDTQYF.

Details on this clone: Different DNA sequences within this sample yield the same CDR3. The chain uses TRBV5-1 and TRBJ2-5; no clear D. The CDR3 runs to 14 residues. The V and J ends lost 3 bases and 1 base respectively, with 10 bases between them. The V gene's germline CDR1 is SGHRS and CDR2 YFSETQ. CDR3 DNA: TGCGCCAGCAGCTCCCCGGGTGGCCAAGAGACCCAGTACTTC. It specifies CASSSPGGQETQYF. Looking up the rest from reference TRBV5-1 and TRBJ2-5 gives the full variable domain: KAGVTQTPRYLIKTRGQQVTLSCSPISGHRSVSWYQQTPGQGLQFLFEYFSETQRNKGNFPGRFSGRQFSNSRSEMNVSTLELGDSALYLCASSSPGGQETQYFGPGTRLLVL.

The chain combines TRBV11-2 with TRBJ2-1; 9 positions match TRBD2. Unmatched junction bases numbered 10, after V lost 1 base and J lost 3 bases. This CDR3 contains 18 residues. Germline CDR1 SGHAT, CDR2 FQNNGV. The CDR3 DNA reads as TGTGCCAGCAGCTTAGTAGAACCGGGACTAGCCCTCTACAATGAGCAGTTCTTC. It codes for CASSLVEPGLALYNEQFF.

CDR3 nucleotide sequence: TGCGCCAGCAGTGATGGTAGCGGGAGCTTTAGTGAGCAGTTCTTC. Its translation is CASSDGSGSFSEQFF. This chain links TRBV10-1 with TRBJ2-1, with 9 positions matching TRBD2. Germline V gene lookup returns CDR1 WNHNN and CDR2 SYGVQD (reference sequence). The CDR3 is 15 amino acids. V was clipped by 3 bases and J by 9 bases; unmatched bases: 9.

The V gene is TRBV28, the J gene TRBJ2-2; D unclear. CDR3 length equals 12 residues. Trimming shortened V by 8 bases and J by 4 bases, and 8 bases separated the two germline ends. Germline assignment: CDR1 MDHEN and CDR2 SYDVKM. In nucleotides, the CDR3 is TGTGCCAGCCCCGGAGTCACCGGGGAGCTGTTTTTT. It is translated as CASPGVTGELFF.

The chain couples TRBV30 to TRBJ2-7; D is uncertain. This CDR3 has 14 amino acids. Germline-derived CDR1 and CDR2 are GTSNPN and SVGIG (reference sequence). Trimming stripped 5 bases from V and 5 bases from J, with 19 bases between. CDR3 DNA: TGTGCCTGGGCAGGCTTAAAAGGTGTACACGAGCAGTACTTC. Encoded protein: CAWAGLKGVHEQYF.

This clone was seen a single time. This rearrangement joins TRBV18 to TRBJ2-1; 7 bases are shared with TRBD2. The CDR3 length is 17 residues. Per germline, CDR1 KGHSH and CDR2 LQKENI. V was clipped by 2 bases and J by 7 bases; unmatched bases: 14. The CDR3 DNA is TGTGCCAGCTCACCAGAGACCGCGGGAGTTATTAGGAATGAGCAGTTCTTC. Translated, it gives CASSPETAGVIRNEQFF.

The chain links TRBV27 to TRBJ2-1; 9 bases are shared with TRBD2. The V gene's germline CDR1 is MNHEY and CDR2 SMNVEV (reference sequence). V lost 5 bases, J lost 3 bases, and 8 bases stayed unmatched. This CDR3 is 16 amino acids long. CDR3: CASSAATSGYYNEQFF. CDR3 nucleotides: TGTGCCAGCAGTGCCGCGACTAGCGGCTACTACAATGAGCAGTTCTTC.

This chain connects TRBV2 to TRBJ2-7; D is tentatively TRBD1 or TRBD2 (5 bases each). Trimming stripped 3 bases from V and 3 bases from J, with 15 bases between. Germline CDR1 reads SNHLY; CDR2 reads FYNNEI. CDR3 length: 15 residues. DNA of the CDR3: TGTGCCAGCAGTGAGTTAGGGACGGTCAACTACGAGCAGTACTTC. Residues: CASSELGTVNYEQYF.

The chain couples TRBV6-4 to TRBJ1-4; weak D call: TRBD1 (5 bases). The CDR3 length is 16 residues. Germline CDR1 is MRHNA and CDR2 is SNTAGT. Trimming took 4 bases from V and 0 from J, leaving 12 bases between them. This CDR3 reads CASSVDSPATNEKLFF. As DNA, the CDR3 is TGTGCCAGCAGTGTCGACAGCCCTGCAACTAATGAAAAACTGTTTTTT.

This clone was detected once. The CDR3: CASSRSWGYF. CDR3 bases: TGCGCCAGCAGCCGGAGTTGGGGGTACTTC. The rearrangement uses TRBV5-1 and TRBJ2-7; D remains ambiguous. Germline V gene lookup returns CDR1 SGHRS and CDR2 YFSETQ. Trimming took off 4 bases at V and 12 bases at J, with 11 bases between the two ends. This CDR3 has 10 amino acids.

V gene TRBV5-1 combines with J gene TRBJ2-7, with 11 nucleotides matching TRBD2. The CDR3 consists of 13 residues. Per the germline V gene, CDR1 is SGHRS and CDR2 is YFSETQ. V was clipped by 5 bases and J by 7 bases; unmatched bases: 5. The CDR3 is CASSIAGGPEQYF. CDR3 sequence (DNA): TGCGCCAGCAGTATAGCGGGAGGGCCGGAGCAGTACTTC.

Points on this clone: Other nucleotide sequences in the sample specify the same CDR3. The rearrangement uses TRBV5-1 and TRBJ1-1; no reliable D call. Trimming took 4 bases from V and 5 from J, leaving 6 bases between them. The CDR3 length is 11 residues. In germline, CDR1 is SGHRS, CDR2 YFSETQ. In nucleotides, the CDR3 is TGCGCCAGCAGCCCAGGAACTGAAGCTTTCTTT. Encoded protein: CASSPGTEAFF.

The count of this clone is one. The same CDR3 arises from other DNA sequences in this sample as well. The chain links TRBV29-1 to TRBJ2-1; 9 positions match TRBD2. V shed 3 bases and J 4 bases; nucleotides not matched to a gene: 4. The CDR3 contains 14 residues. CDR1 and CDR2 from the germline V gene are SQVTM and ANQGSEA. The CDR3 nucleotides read TGCAGCGTTGACGCTAGCGGGATTTACAATGAGCAGTTCTTC. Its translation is CSVDASGIYNEQFF.

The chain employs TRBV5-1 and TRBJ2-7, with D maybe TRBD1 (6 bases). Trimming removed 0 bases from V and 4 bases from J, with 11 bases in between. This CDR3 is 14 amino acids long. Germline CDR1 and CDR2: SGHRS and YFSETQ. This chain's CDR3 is CASSLGAGEYEQYF. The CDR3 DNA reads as TGCGCCAGCAGCTTGGGGGCAGGGGAGTACGAGCAGTACTTC.

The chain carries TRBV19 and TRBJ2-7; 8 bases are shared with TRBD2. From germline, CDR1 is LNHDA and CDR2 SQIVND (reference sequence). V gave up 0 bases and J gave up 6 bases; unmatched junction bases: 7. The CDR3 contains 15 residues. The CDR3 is CASSIEPGTSGEQYF. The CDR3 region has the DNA TGTGCCAGTAGTATAGAACCCGGGACTAGTGGCGAGCAGTACTTC.

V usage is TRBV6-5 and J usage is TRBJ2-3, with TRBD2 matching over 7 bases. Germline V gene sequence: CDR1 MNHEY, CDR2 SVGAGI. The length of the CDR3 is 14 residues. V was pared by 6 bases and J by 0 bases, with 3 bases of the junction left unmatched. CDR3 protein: CASSPGRSTDTQYF. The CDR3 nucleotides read TGTGCCAGCAGCCCCGGGAGGAGCACAGATACGCAGTATTTT.

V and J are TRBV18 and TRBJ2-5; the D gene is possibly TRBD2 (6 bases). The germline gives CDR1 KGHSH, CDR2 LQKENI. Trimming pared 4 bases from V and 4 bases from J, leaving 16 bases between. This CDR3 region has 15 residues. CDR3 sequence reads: CASSRSSGFSETQYF. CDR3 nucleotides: TGTGCCAGCTCACGTAGTAGCGGATTCTCAGAGACCCAGTACTTC.

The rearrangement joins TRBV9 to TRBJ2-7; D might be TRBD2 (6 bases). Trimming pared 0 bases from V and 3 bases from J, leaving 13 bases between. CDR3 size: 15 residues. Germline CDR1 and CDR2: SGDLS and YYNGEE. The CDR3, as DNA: TGTGCCAGCAGCGTAGGGAGGGCCGCTTACTACGAGCAGTACTTC. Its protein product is CASSVGRAAYYEQYF. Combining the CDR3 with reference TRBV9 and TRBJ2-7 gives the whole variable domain DSGVTQTPKHLITATGQRVTLRCSPRSGDLSVYWYQQSLDQGLQFLIQYYNGEERAKGNILERFSAQQFPDLHSELNLSSLELGDSALYFCASSVGRAAYYEQYFGPGTRLTVT.

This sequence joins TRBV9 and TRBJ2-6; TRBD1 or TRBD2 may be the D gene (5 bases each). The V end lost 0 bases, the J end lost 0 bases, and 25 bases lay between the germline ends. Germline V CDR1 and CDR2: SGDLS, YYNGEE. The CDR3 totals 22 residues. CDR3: CASSVEPPRRTLGLSGANVLTF. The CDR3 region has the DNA TGTGCCAGCAGCGTAGAACCCCCCCGGAGGACGTTGGGGCTCTCTGGGGCCAACGTCCTGACTTTC.

CDR3 loop: CATSRVPSGGRTGELFF. In DNA, the CDR3 is TGTGCCACCAGCAGAGTCCCCTCGGGAGGTAGGACCGGGGAGCTGTTTTTT. The gene calls are TRBV15 and TRBJ2-2; 7 bases agree with TRBD2. Germline assignment: CDR1 LNHNV and CDR2 YYDKDF (reference sequence). The CDR3 has 17 amino acids. After removal of 1 base from V and 5 bases from J, the junction contained 10 bases not matched to a gene.

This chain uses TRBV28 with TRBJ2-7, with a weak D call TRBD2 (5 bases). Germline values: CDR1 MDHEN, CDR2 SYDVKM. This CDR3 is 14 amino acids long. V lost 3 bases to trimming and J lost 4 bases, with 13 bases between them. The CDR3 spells CASSLLLGLYEQYF. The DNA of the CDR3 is TGTGCCAGCAGTTTGTTACTCGGACTGTACGAGCAGTACTTC. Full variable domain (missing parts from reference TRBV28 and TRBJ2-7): DVKVTQSSRYLVKRTGEKVFLECVQDMDHENMFWYRQDPGLGLRLIYFSYDVKMKEKGDIPEGYSVSREKKERFSLILESASTNQTSMYLCASSLLLGLYEQYFGPGTRLTVT.

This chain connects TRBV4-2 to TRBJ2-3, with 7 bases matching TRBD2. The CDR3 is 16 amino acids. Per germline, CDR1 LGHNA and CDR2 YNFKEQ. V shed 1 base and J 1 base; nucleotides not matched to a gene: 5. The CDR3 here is CASSQGTTSGTDTQYF. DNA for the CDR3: TGTGCCAGCAGCCAAGGTACAACTAGCGGCACAGATACGCAGTATTTT.

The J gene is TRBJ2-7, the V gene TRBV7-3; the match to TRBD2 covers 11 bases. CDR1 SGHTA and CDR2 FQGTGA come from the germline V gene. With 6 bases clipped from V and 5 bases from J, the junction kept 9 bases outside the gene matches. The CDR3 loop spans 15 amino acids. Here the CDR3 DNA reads TGTGCCAGCAGTCCGACTAGCGGGGTATTTGACGAGCAGTACTTC. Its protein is CASSPTSGVFDEQYF.

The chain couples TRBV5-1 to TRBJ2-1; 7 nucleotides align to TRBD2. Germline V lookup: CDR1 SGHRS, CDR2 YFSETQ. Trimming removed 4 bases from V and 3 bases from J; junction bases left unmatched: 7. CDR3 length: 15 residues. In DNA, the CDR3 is TGCGCCAGCAGCCTATCACCGGGGGGCTACAATGAGCAGTTCTTC. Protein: CASSLSPGGYNEQFF.

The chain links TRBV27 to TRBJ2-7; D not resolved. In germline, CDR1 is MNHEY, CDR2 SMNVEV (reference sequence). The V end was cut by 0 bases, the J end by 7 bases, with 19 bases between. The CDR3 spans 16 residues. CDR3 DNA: TGTGCCAGCAGTTTATCGACCCCTGCAGTCCTGGGGGAGCAGTACTTC. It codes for CASSLSTPAVLGEQYF.